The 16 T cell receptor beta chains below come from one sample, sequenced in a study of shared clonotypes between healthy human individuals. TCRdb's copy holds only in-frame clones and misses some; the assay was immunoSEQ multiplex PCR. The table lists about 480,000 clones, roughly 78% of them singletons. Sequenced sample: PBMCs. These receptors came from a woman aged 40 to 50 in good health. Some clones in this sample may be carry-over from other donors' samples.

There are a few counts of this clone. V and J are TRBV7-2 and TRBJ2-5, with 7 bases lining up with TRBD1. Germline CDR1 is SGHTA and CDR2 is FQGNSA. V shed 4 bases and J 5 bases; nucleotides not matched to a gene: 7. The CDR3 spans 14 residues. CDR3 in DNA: TGTGCCAGCAGCTGGAACAGGGGAATGGAGACCCAGTACTTC. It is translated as CASSWNRGMETQYF. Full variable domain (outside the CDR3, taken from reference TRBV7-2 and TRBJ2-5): GAGVSQSPSNKVTEKGKDVELRCDPISGHTALYWYRQSLGQGLEFLIYFQGNSAPDKSGLPSDRFSAERTGGSVSTLTIQRTQQEDSAVYLCASSWNRGMETQYFGPGTRLLVL.

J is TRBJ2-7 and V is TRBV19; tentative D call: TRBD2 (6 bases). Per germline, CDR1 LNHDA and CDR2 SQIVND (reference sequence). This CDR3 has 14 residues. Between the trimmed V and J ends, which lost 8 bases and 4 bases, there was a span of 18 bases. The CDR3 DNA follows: TGTGCCAGTTCCATCGGAGGGATCGTGTACGAGCAGTACTTC. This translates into CASSIGGIVYEQYF.

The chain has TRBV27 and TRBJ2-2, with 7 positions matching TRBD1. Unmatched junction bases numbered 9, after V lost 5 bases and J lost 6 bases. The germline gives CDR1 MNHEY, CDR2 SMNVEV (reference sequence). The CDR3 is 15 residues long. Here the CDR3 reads CASSNDRDGSGELFF. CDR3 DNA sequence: TGTGCCAGCAGTAACGACAGGGATGGGTCCGGGGAGCTGTTTTTT.

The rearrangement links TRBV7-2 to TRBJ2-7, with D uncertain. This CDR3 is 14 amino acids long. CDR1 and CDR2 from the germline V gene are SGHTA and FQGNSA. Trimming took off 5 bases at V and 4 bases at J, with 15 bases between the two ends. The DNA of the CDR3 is TGTGCCAGCAGCCCCGATAGCCGAGGATACGAGCAGTACTTC. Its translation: CASSPDSRGYEQYF.

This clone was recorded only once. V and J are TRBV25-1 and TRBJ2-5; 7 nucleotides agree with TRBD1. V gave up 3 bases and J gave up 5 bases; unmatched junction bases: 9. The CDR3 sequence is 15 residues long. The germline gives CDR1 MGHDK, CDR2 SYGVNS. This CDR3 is CASSEHYRGWETQYF. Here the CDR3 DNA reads TGTGCCAGCAGTGAGCACTACAGGGGTTGGGAGACCCAGTACTTC.

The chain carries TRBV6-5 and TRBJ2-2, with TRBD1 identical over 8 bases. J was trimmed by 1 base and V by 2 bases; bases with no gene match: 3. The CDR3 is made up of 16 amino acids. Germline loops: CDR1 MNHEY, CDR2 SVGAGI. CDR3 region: CASSYGGQVNTGELFF. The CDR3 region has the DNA TGTGCCAGCAGTTACGGGGGACAGGTGAACACCGGGGAGCTGTTTTTT.

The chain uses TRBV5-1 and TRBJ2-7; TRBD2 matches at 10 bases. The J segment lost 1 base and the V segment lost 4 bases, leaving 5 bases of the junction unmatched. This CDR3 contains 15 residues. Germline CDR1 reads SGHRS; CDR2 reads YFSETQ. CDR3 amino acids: CASSRGTSESYEQYF. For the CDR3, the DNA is TGCGCCAGCAGCAGAGGGACTAGCGAGTCCTACGAGCAGTACTTC.

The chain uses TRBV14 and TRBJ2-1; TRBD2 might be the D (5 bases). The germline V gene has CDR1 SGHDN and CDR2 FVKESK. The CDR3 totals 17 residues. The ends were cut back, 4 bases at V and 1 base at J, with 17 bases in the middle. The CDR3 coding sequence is TGTGCCAGCAGCCTCCCCCGGTCGGGGAAGTCCTACAATGAGCAGTTCTTC. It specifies CASSLPRSGKSYNEQFF.

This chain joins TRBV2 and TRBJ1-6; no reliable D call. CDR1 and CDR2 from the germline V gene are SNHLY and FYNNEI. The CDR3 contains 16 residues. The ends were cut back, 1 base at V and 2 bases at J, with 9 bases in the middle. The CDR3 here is CASSEVSRTYNSPLHF. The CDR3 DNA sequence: TGTGCCAGCAGTGAAGTATCTAGGACCTATAATTCACCCCTCCACTTT.

CDR3 coding DNA: TGTGCCAGCAGAAGCGGACTAGCGGACACAGATACGCAGTATTTT. This sequence encodes CASRSGLADTDTQYF. The V gene is TRBV7-2, the J gene TRBJ2-3, with TRBD2 matching 10 bases. This CDR3 has 15 amino acids. V was clipped by 6 bases and J by 2 bases; unmatched bases: 5. Germline V lookup: CDR1 SGHTA, CDR2 FQGNSA.

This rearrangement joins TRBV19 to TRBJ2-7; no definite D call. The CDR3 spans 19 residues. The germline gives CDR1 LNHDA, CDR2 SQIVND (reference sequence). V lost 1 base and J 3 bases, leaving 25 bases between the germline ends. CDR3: CASSIVGSPPQPTDYEQYF. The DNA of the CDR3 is TGTGCCAGTAGTATAGTGGGCAGCCCGCCGCAACCTACCGACTACGAGCAGTACTTC.

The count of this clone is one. The CDR3 region has the DNA TGCGCCAGCAGCTTAGGCGGGAGGGGCGATACGCAGTATTTT. This codes for CASSLGGRGDTQYF. This chain joins TRBV5-1 and TRBJ2-3; 9 nucleotides align to TRBD2. V lost 2 bases to trimming and J lost 6 bases; unmatched junction nucleotides: 4. CDR3 length equals 14 residues. Germline V gives CDR1 SGHRS, CDR2 YFSETQ.

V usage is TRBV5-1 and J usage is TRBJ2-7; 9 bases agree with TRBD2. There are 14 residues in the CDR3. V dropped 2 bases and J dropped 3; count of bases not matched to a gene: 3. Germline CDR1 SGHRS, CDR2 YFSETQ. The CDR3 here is CASSFYSGSYEQYF. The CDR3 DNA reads TGCGCCAGCAGCTTTTATAGCGGGAGCTACGAGCAGTACTTC.

CDR3 amino acids: CSVEHSQETQYF. The CDR3 DNA reads as TGCAGCGTTGAGCATTCCCAAGAGACCCAGTACTTC. The genes are TRBV29-1 and TRBJ2-5; no reliable D call. Between the trimmed V and J ends, which lost 3 bases and 1 base, there was a span of 6 bases. In germline, CDR1 is SQVTM, CDR2 ANQGSEA. This CDR3 has 12 residues.

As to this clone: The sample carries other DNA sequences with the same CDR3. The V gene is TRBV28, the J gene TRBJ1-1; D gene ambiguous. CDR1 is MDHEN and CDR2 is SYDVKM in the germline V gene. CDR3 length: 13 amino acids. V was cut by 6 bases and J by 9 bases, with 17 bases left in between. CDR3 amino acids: CASRSGRRAKAFF. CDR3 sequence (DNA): TGTGCCAGCAGGTCCGGACGGAGAGCCAAAGCTTTCTTT.

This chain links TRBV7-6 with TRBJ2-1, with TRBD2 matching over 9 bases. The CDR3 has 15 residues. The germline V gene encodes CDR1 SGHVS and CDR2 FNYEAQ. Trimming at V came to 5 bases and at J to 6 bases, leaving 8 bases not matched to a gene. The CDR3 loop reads CASSPTSGTGNEQFF. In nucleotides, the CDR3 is TGTGCCAGCAGCCCGACTAGCGGAACGGGCAATGAGCAGTTCTTC. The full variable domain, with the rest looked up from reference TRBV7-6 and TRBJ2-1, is GAGVSQSPRYKVTKRGQDVALRCDPISGHVSLYWYRQALGQGPEFLTYFNYEAQQDKSGLPNDRFSAERPEGSISTLTIQRTEQRDSAMYRCASSPTSGTGNEQFFGPGTRLTVL.